This T cell receptor beta chain was sequenced in a study of blood T cell repertoires in COVID-19. Study information: Some COVID-19 samples were acute and others convalescent; all came from the United States, Italy and Spain.

TCRdb keeps only in-frame clones here, not all; method: immunoSEQ multiplex PCR. This table holds roughly 170,000 clones, around 85% found once. Germline CDR1 and CDR2: SGHTA and FQGNSA. The CDR3 is 14 amino acids. The junction had 7 bases not matched to a gene; V was cut back by 5 bases and J by 5 bases. This sequence joins TRBV7-2 and TRBJ2-7; 9 bases are a match to TRBD1. The origin of this receptor is a man aged 65 to 79 with active or convalescent COVID-19. Sequenced input: peripheral blood. CDR3 residues: CASSPGTGYHEQYF. In DNA form, the CDR3 reads TGTGCCAGCAGCCCCGGGACAGGGTACCACGAGCAGTACTTC.